Sequencing of this T cell receptor beta chain was carried out in a study of post-analysis software for immune sequencing data. Whole-study findings and limits: Co-batched samples clustered tightly together by F measure. Significantly lower normalized Chao1 diversity was seen in multiple sclerosis patients than in controls.

Sequencing libraries made from TCR beta cDNA carried unique molecular identifiers. Each CDR3 protein gets one entry after TCRdb re-called the PCR reads with MiXCR. The table lists about 770,000 distinct CDR3 sequences, 40% to 55% of them singletons. In the case of this clonotype: Its target is not known.

This receptor was identified in a girl between 10 and 17 years old with multiple sclerosis. Sequenced sample: blood.

As DNA, the CDR3 is TGTGCCAGCAGCTTAGCTAGCGGGTTTTACGAGCAGTACTTC. Translation gives CASSLASGFYEQYF. The chain employs TRBV11-1 and TRBJ2-4; 7 nucleotides line up with TRBD2. The closer fit of TRBJ2-7 to the DNA end suggests the J call may be wrong. Germline V gene sequence: CDR1 SGHAT, CDR2 FQDESV (reference sequence). This CDR3 has 14 amino acids.